The T cell receptor (beta chain) under discussion was sequenced for a study of blood T cells in healthy people across ages. For the second PCR, which ran for 7 to 11 cycles, a sample-barcoded 5' primer and a J-beta primer mix were used. TCRdb re-derived calls from the 5' RACE reads in MiXCR, one entry per CDR3 protein. Here the sample spans about 1,800,000 distinct CDR3 sequences, roughly 27% being singletons. The count of this clonotype is one. The V gene's germline CDR1 is SEHNR and CDR2 FQNEAQ (reference sequence). Trimming shortened V by 3 bases and J by 4 bases, and 6 bases separated the two germline ends. CDR3 length: 13 amino acids. Isolation recovered at least 6 million PBMCs from every sample.

The chain joins TRBV7-9 to TRBJ2-2; D is undetermined. The sample comprised blood. The origin of this receptor is a woman aged 25 to 39 in good health. The CDR3 spells CASSFPSTGELFF. In nucleotides, the CDR3 is TGTGCCAGCAGCTTTCCTAGCACCGGGGAGCTGTTTTTT.